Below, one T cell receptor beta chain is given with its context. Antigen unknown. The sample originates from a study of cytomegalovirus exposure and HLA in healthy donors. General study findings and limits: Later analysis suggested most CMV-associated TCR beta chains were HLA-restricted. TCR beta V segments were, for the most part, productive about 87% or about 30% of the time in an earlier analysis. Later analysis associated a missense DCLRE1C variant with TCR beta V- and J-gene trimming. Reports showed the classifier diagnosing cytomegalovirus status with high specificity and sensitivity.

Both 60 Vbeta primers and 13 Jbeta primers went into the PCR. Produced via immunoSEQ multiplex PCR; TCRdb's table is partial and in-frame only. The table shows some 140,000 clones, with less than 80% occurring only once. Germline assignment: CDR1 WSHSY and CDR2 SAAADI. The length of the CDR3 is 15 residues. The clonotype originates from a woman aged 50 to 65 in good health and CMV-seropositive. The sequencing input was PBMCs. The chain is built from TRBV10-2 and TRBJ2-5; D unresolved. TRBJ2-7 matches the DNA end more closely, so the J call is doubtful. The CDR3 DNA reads TGCGCCAGCAGTGAGATTGAAGTAAGCTCCTACGAGCAGTACTTC. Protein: CASSEIEVSSYEQYF.